The 32 T cell receptor beta chains reported below all come from one sample, sequenced in a study of cytomegalovirus exposure and HLA in healthy donors. The assay was immunoSEQ multiplex PCR, and TCRdb's table has in-frame clones only and misses some. Among about 140,000 clones, approximately 80% were seen once, and the ten largest hold 25% to 30%. The sequenced material came from PBMCs. Receptor source: a man aged 30 to 45 in good health and CMV-seropositive.

About this clone: This CDR3 is also generated by other DNA sequences in the sample. J is TRBJ2-7 and V is TRBV7-2; possibly TRBD1 for D (6 bases). This CDR3 is 14 amino acids long. V gave up 5 bases and J gave up 1 base, with 12 bases separating them. In germline, CDR1 is SGHTA, CDR2 FQGNSA. This CDR3 reads CASSLGRGSYEQYF. As DNA, the CDR3 is TGTGCCAGCAGCCTCGGTAGGGGGTCCTACGAGCAGTACTTC.

The chain combines TRBV27 with TRBJ2-7; 8 positions agree with TRBD1. With V trimmed by 6 bases and J by 3 bases, 13 bases remained unmatched. This CDR3 is 16 amino acids long. The germline gives CDR1 MNHEY, CDR2 SMNVEV (reference sequence). The CDR3 loop is CASSIGGQGVSYEQYF. CDR3 DNA sequence: TGTGCCAGCAGCATCGGAGGACAGGGCGTTAGCTACGAGCAGTACTTC.

CDR3 bases: TGTGCCAGCAGTAACTCCTTCCGGGGGGGACGGGAAAAACTGTTTTTT. Its translation: CASSNSFRGGREKLFF. The gene calls are TRBV7-9 and TRBJ1-4, with D tentatively TRBD1 (5 bases). The germline gives CDR1 SEHNR, CDR2 FQNEAQ (reference sequence). V gave up 6 bases and J gave up 8 bases, with 22 bases separating them. The CDR3 extends over 16 amino acids.

This sequence joins TRBV10-3 and TRBJ2-1, with 14 bases fitting TRBD2. V lost 7 bases and J lost 9; bases outside the gene matches: 8. CDR1 and CDR2 (germline): ENHRY, SYGVKD. CDR3 size: 15 residues. CDR3 sequence reads: CAINRLAGGPGEQFF. CDR3 nucleotide sequence: TGTGCCATCAATCGACTAGCGGGAGGGCCGGGTGAGCAGTTCTTC.

This clone was observed at least ten times. DNA for the CDR3: TGTGCCACCAGCAGAGACAACCTGAGGGCAACTGGAAACACCATATATTTT. Translating gives CATSRDNLRATGNTIYF. The chain carries TRBV15 and TRBJ1-3; D not certain. CDR1 and CDR2 (germline): LNHNV, YYDKDF (reference sequence). CDR3 size: 17 residues. Trimming took off 0 bases at V and 2 bases at J, with 14 bases between the two ends.

This clone showed up just once. The chain employs TRBV5-6 and TRBJ1-2; 8 bases agree with TRBD1. Germline loops: CDR1 SGHDT, CDR2 YYEEEE. Unmatched junction bases numbered 7, after V lost 2 bases and J lost 4 bases. The CDR3 sequence is 15 residues long. The CDR3 protein is CASSLGDRRSYGYTF. In DNA form, the CDR3 reads TGTGCCAGCAGCTTAGGGGACAGGAGATCCTATGGCTACACCTTC.

This clone was seen more than once but under ten times. The CDR3 nucleotides are TGTGCCAGCAAGGGGGGGGCACAAGAGACCCAGTACTTC. Translating gives CASKGGAQETQYF. This chain connects TRBV2 to TRBJ2-5; perhaps TRBD2 as D (7 bases). CDR3 length: 13 residues. The germline V and J ends were trimmed by 7 bases and 2 bases, with 11 bases remaining between them. CDR1 and CDR2 (germline): SNHLY, FYNNEI.

There are a few counts of this clone. The chain couples TRBV9 to TRBJ2-1, with 10 bases lining up with TRBD2. Looked up from germline, CDR1 is SGDLS and CDR2 is YYNGEE. The CDR3 runs to 15 residues. V trimming: 1 base; J trimming: 7 bases; junction bases outside the gene matches: 5. The DNA of the CDR3 is TGTGCCAGCAGCGTAATCCCTAGCGGGGGTAATGAGCAGTTCTTC. Encoded protein: CASSVIPSGGNEQFF.

This clone was recorded a few times. J is TRBJ1-5 and V is TRBV2; TRBD1 aligns across 9 bases. CDR3 length: 15 residues. V lost 6 bases to trimming and J lost 7 bases; unmatched junction nucleotides: 10. From germline, CDR1 is SNHLY and CDR2 FYNNEI. The CDR3 reads CASRGGQGSSQPQHF. In nucleotides, the CDR3 is TGTGCCAGCAGGGGGGGACAGGGATCTTCCCAGCCCCAGCATTTT.

This clone was seen a single time. The rearrangement joins TRBV6-1 to TRBJ2-7, with D uncertain. The CDR3 spans 14 residues. Germline CDR1 reads MNHNS; CDR2 reads SASEGT. Trimming removed 6 bases at V and 6 bases at J, with 18 bases between. CDR3 amino acids: CASSHPTVSSEQYF. The CDR3 DNA follows: TGTGCCAGCAGCCACCCAACAGTGTCGTCCGAGCAGTACTTC.

This clone is a singleton in its sample. J is TRBJ2-5 and V is TRBV2; 7 nucleotides agree with TRBD1. The trim removed 6 bases at V and 1 base at J, leaving 5 bases unmatched. The CDR3 runs 14 residues. Germline assignment: CDR1 SNHLY and CDR2 FYNNEI. The CDR3 DNA reads as TGTGCCAGCAGGACCGGGACAGTCCAAGAGACCCAGTACTTC. It is translated as CASRTGTVQETQYF.

This chain links TRBV25-1 with TRBJ1-1; D unresolved. The CDR3 contains 14 residues. CDR1 and CDR2 (germline): MGHDK, SYGVNS. V dropped 7 bases and J dropped 1 base, with 13 bases sitting between them. CDR3 sequence reads: CASNPVGENTEAFF. The CDR3 coding sequence is TGTGCCAGCAACCCTGTAGGAGAGAACACTGAAGCTTTCTTT.

The J gene is TRBJ2-1, the V gene TRBV2; possibly TRBD2 for D (6 bases). The V end was cut by 5 bases, the J end by 6 bases, with 17 bases between. CDR3 length: 15 amino acids. Germline CDR1 reads SNHLY; CDR2 reads FYNNEI. CDR3 nucleotide sequence: TGTGCCAGCAGTCCTAATAGAGGGACTCGCAATGAGCAGTTCTTC. This translates into CASSPNRGTRNEQFF. Together with reference TRBV2 and TRBJ2-1, the CDR3 gives the full variable domain: EPEVTQTPSHQVTQMGQEVILRCVPISNHLYFYWYRQILGQKVEFLVSFYNNEISEKSEIFDDQFSVERPDGSNFTLKIRSTKLEDSAMYFCASSPNRGTRNEQFFGPGTRLTVL.

This chain links TRBV4-3 with TRBJ2-7; the match to TRBD2 covers 7 bases. The CDR3 sequence is 15 residues long. With 2 bases clipped from V and 6 bases from J, the junction kept 10 bases outside the gene matches. Looked up from germline, CDR1 is LGHNA and CDR2 is YSLEER. CDR3 nucleotides: TGCGCCAGCAGCCAAAAATGGGGGGGGTCACGCGAGCAGTACTTC. Encoded protein: CASSQKWGGSREQYF.

The chain recombines TRBV7-9 with TRBJ1-2, with D perhaps matching TRBD1 (6 bases). The CDR3 runs to 15 residues. The germline CDR1 and CDR2 sequences are SEHNR and FQNEAQ (reference sequence). V shed 7 bases and J shed 3 bases, with 18 bases lying between them. The CDR3 sequence: CASIVVGGPDYGYTF. CDR3 sequence (DNA): TGTGCCAGCATCGTAGTCGGGGGGCCAGACTATGGCTACACCTTC.

V is TRBV27 and J is TRBJ2-5; 7 bases agree with TRBD2. The CDR3 loop spans 14 amino acids. The V gene's germline CDR1 is MNHEY and CDR2 SMNVEV (reference sequence). The V and J ends lost 5 bases and 4 bases, in that order; junction bases with no gene match: 7. CDR3 bases: TGTGCCAGCAGTGACGGGACTATCGTAGAGACCCAGTACTTC. Translation: CASSDGTIVETQYF.

V is TRBV7-2 and J is TRBJ2-3; 7 nucleotides line up with TRBD2. The V gene's germline CDR1 is SGHTA and CDR2 FQGNSA. This CDR3 spans 15 amino acids. V shed 5 bases and J 6 bases; nucleotides not matched to a gene: 11. Written as DNA, the CDR3 is TGTGCCAGCAGCCCCTGGGTAGCGGGCGGCGATACGCAGTATTTT. Protein sequence: CASSPWVAGGDTQYF.

The rearrangement links TRBV2 to TRBJ2-3; 7 bases match TRBD2. Germline values: CDR1 SNHLY, CDR2 FYNNEI. CDR3 size: 15 residues. The trim removed 6 bases at V and 3 bases at J, leaving 9 bases unmatched. CDR3 residues: CASSPWEGLTDTQYF. CDR3 sequence (DNA): TGTGCCAGCAGCCCCTGGGAGGGACTGACAGATACGCAGTATTTT.

V is TRBV7-2 and J is TRBJ2-1, with a weak D call TRBD2 (7 bases). The CDR3 runs to 15 residues. Germline V lookup: CDR1 SGHTA, CDR2 FQGNSA. The V gene lost 4 bases and the J gene lost 7 bases, with 17 bases spanning the gap. DNA for the CDR3: TGTGCCAGCAGCTCCCGGGGGGCCGGAAGTAATGAGCAGTTCTTC. Its translation is CASSSRGAGSNEQFF. Drawing the rest from reference TRBV7-2 and TRBJ2-1, the complete variable domain is GAGVSQSPSNKVTEKGKDVELRCDPISGHTALYWYRQSLGQGLEFLIYFQGNSAPDKSGLPSDRFSAERTGGSVSTLTIQRTQQEDSAVYLCASSSRGAGSNEQFFGPGTRLTVL.

V usage is TRBV27 and J usage is TRBJ2-1, with 9 bases fitting TRBD2. V lost 6 bases, J lost 2 bases, and 11 bases stayed unmatched. The CDR3 runs 17 residues. Germline V gives CDR1 MNHEY, CDR2 SMNVEV (reference sequence). CDR3 protein: CASRSKAGGRTYNEQFF. Written as DNA, the CDR3 is TGTGCCAGCAGGTCAAAAGCGGGGGGCCGAACCTACAATGAGCAGTTCTTC.

The V call is TRBV19, the J call TRBJ1-6, with TRBD1 matching 7 bases. Germline CDR1 LNHDA, CDR2 SQIVND (reference sequence). This CDR3 has 15 amino acids. V dropped 4 bases and J dropped 5; count of bases not matched to a gene: 5. The CDR3 coding sequence is TGTGCCAGTAGTACGCAGGGGGGTAATAATTCACCCCTCCACTTT. Its translation is CASSTQGGNNSPLHF. The variable domain in full, completed from reference TRBV19 and TRBJ1-6, reads DGGITQSPKYLFRKEGQNVTLSCEQNLNHDAMYWYRQDPGQGLRLIYYSQIVNDFQKGDIAEGYSVSREKKESFPLTVTSAQKNPTAFYLCASSTQGGNNSPLHFGNGTRLTVT.

The rearrangement uses TRBV11-2 and TRBJ2-3; perhaps TRBD2 as D (5 bases). Trimming shortened V by 1 base and J by 5 bases, and 16 bases separated the two germline ends. Per the germline V gene, CDR1 is SGHAT and CDR2 is FQNNGV. There are 16 residues in the CDR3. DNA of the CDR3: TGTGCCAGCAGCTTAGGTGAGGGTGGAGGAGTAGATACGCAGTATTTT. Translation: CASSLGEGGGVDTQYF.

The V and J genes are TRBV6-5 and TRBJ2-2; 8 bases are a match to TRBD1. Germline V gene data show CDR1 as MNHEY and CDR2 as SVGAGI. V gave up 6 bases and J gave up 1 base; unmatched junction bases: 1. The CDR3 is 14 amino acids. CDR3 DNA sequence: TGTGCCAGCAGGGGGACAGGGAACACCGGGGAGCTGTTTTTT. Encoded protein: CASRGTGNTGELFF.

This clone was seen a handful of times. The rearrangement uses TRBV11-2 and TRBJ2-3; 10 bases align to TRBD2. Per the germline V gene, CDR1 is SGHAT and CDR2 is FQNNGV. The CDR3 spans 17 residues. After removal of 5 bases from V and 6 bases from J, the junction contained 14 bases not matched to a gene. The CDR3: CASSENRGTSVGDTQYF. The CDR3 DNA is TGTGCCAGCAGCGAAAACCGTGGGACTAGCGTGGGGGATACGCAGTATTTT.

The rearrangement links TRBV7-2 to TRBJ2-7, with D possibly matching TRBD2 (5 bases). Germline V gene data show CDR1 as SGHTA and CDR2 as FQGNSA. The CDR3 covers 15 residues. The V end lost 5 bases, the J end lost 7 bases, and 21 bases lay between the germline ends. CDR3: CASSPGGADSREQYF. For the CDR3, the DNA is TGTGCCAGCAGCCCAGGAGGCGCGGACTCCCGAGAGCAGTACTTC.

This chain uses TRBV6-1 with TRBJ2-7; possibly TRBD2 for D (5 bases). The CDR3 has 13 residues. Germline lookup yields CDR1 MNHNS and CDR2 SASEGT. V was trimmed by 2 bases and J by 3 bases, leaving 8 bases between them. Here the CDR3 DNA reads TGTGCCAGCAGTGAACCGGGGTTCTACGAGCAGTACTTC. Amino acid sequence: CASSEPGFYEQYF.

The V and J genes are TRBV10-1 and TRBJ2-2; D uncertain. The CDR3 sequence is 12 residues long. V dropped 10 bases and J dropped 5 bases, with 11 bases sitting between them. From germline, CDR1 is WNHNN and CDR2 SYGVQD (reference sequence). The CDR3: CATGYGTGELFF. DNA for the CDR3: TGCGCCACCGGATACGGGACCGGGGAGCTGTTTTTT.

This clone was counted ten times or more. V gene TRBV4-2 combines with J gene TRBJ2-7, with a weak D call TRBD2 (6 bases). V was trimmed by 3 bases and J by 7 bases, leaving 7 bases between them. From germline, CDR1 is LGHNA and CDR2 YNFKEQ. The CDR3 contains 11 residues. The CDR3 spells CASSQGTEQYF. Written as DNA, the CDR3 is TGTGCCAGCAGCCAGGGGACTGAGCAGTACTTC.

The rearrangement joins TRBV7-8 to TRBJ1-1; 8 bases match TRBD1. The V and J ends lost 2 bases and 4 bases, in that order; junction bases with no gene match: 18. The CDR3 has 19 residues. Germline V CDR1 and CDR2: SGHVS, FQNEAQ. The CDR3 region is CASSLNPAGGVGRTTEAFF. In DNA form, the CDR3 reads TGTGCCAGCAGCTTAAATCCAGCAGGGGGCGTGGGTAGGACCACTGAAGCTTTCTTT.

The chain employs TRBV6-5 and TRBJ2-2, with a tentative D call TRBD2 (5 bases). The germline V gene encodes CDR1 MNHEY and CDR2 SVGAGI. The ends were cut back, 2 bases at V and 4 bases at J, with 11 bases in the middle. The CDR3 covers 15 residues. CDR3 region: CASSYGLTPTGELFF. CDR3 nucleotides: TGTGCCAGCAGTTACGGACTGACCCCCACCGGGGAGCTGTTTTTT.

The chain joins TRBV9 to TRBJ1-2; D not resolved. Germline loops: CDR1 SGDLS, CDR2 YYNGEE. This CDR3 has 15 residues. The V end lost 3 bases, the J end lost 2 bases, and 14 bases lay between the germline ends. The CDR3 is CASSGGREGNYGYTF. CDR3 nucleotides: TGTGCCAGCAGCGGAGGGAGAGAAGGGAACTATGGCTACACCTTC.

The V call is TRBV5-1, the J call TRBJ2-3, with TRBD2 identical over 11 bases. The V and J ends lost 4 bases and 0 bases, in that order; junction bases with no gene match: 4. The CDR3 sequence is 16 residues long. The germline gives CDR1 SGHRS, CDR2 YFSETQ. CDR3 protein: CASSGLAGISTDTQYF. CDR3 in DNA: TGCGCCAGCAGCGGACTAGCGGGCATAAGCACAGATACGCAGTATTTT.